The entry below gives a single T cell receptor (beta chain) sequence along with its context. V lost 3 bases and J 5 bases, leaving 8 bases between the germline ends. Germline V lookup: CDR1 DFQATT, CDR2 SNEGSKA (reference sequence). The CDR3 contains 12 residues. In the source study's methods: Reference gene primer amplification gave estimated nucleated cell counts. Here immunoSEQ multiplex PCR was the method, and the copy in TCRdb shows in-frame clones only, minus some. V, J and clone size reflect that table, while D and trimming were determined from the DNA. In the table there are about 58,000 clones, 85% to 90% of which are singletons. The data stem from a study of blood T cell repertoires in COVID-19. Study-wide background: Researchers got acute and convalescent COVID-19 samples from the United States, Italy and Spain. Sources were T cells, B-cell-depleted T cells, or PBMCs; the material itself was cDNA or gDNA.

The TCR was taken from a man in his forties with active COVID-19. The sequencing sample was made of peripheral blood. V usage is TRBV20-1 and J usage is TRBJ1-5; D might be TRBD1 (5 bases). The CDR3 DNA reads TGCAGTGCTAGTAAGGGGCATCAGCCCCAGCATTTT. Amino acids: CSASKGHQPQHF.